These T cell receptor beta chains were read from a single sample in a study of vaccination and CD4 T cells after COVID-19. TCRdb fed the PCR reads into MiXCR, producing one record per CDR3 protein. The data contain tens of thousands of distinct CDR3 sequences, 70% of them singletons. Antigens for these TCRs are unknown. Material for sequencing was CD4+ T cells from blood, cultured in vitro. These receptors all come from a human donor who had recovered from COVID-19. Each CDR3 is given with its conserved first and last residue. A D gene is named only where the DNA matches it firmly. Expanded clones are given a class, and other clones once, few, many or no size at all.

d_call: NA
v_call: TRBV28
clone_size: NA
j_call: TRBJ1-5
cdr3_nt: TGTGCCAGCAGTATACTGGATCAGCCCCAGCATTTT
cdr3_aa: CASSILDQPQHF

d_call: NA
v_call: TRBV7-3
clone_size: NA
j_call: TRBJ2-5
cdr3_nt: TGTGCCAGCAGCTTAGTGTTGTCGGGGACCCAGTACTTC
cdr3_aa: CASSLVLSGTQYF

d_call: NA
v_call: TRBV6-1
clone_size: few
j_call: TRBJ1-1
cdr3_nt: TGTGCCAGCAGATTCAGGGAGGGAACTGAAGCTTTCTTT
cdr3_aa: CASRFREGTEAFF

d_call: NA
v_call: TRBV20-1
clone_size: NA
j_call: TRBJ1-2
cdr3_nt: TGCAGTGCTTTTTCGACGGACAAGAACTATGGCTACACCTTC
cdr3_aa: CSAFSTDKNYGYTF

d_call: NA
v_call: TRBV10-1
clone_size: NA
j_call: TRBJ2-1
cdr3_nt: TGCGCCAGCAGTGTCGGCGTGAACAATGAGCAGTTCTTC
cdr3_aa: CASSVGVNNEQFF

d_call: NA
v_call: TRBV6-5
clone_size: NA
j_call: TRBJ2-7
cdr3_nt: TGTGCCAGCAGTTCGTTAGCCTACGAGCAGTACTTC
cdr3_aa: CASSSLAYEQYF

d_call: NA
v_call: TRBV7-2
clone_size: large
j_call: TRBJ1-5
cdr3_nt: TGTGCCAGCAGCGCACGGGGTCAGCCCCAGCATTTT
cdr3_aa: CASSARGQPQHF

d_call: TRBD1
v_call: TRBV7-2
clone_size: once
j_call: TRBJ1-1
cdr3_nt: TGTGCCAGCAGCGGGACAGGGGTCCAGAACACTGAAGCTTTCTTT
cdr3_aa: CASSGTGVQNTEAFF

d_call: TRBD1
v_call: TRBV30
clone_size: NA
j_call: TRBJ1-5
cdr3_nt: TGTGCCTGGAGTGTAGATATTTGGACAGGGGTTCCTCAGCCCCAGCATTTT
cdr3_aa: CAWSVDIWTGVPQPQHF

d_call: TRBD1
v_call: TRBV12-3/TRBV12-4
clone_size: NA
j_call: TRBJ1-5
cdr3_nt: TGTGCCAGCAGCCCGGACAGGGCTCGACAGCCCCAGCATTTT
cdr3_aa: CASSPDRARQPQHF

d_call: NA
v_call: TRBV28
clone_size: once
j_call: TRBJ1-5
cdr3_nt: TGTGCCAGCAGCCCAGGACAGATACCGAATCAGCCCCAGCATTTT
cdr3_aa: CASSPGQIPNQPQHF

d_call: TRBD1
v_call: TRBV7-3
clone_size: few
j_call: TRBJ1-2
cdr3_nt: TGTGCCAGCAGCTCGACAGGGGGCAGGTCGCGTGGCTACACCTTC
cdr3_aa: CASSSTGGRSRGYTF

d_call: TRBD2
v_call: TRBV12-3/TRBV12-4
clone_size: NA
j_call: TRBJ2-5
cdr3_nt: TGTGCCAGCAGAGGGACTAGCGGGAGTACACAGTACTTC
cdr3_aa: CASRGTSGSTQYF

d_call: NA
v_call: TRBV7-9
clone_size: NA
j_call: TRBJ1-3
cdr3_nt: TGTGCCAGCAGTCTCTCCAGGGTGTCTGGAAACACCATATATTTT
cdr3_aa: CASSLSRVSGNTIYF

d_call: NA
v_call: TRBV19
clone_size: NA
j_call: TRBJ2-4
cdr3_nt: TGTGCCAGTAGTATAAGTGGGAGCTCGGCTGTGAACTTC
cdr3_aa: CASSISGSSAVNF

d_call: NA
v_call: TRBV6-5
clone_size: NA
j_call: TRBJ2-5
cdr3_nt: TGTGCCAGCAGTTACGGAGCGGAGACCCAGTACTTC
cdr3_aa: CASSYGAETQYF

d_call: TRBD1
v_call: TRBV6-5
clone_size: NA
j_call: TRBJ1-5
cdr3_nt: TGTGCCAGCAGTTACTCGAGGGACAGCGGCAATCAGCCCCAGCATTTT
cdr3_aa: CASSYSRDSGNQPQHF

d_call: NA
v_call: TRBV6-5
clone_size: NA
j_call: TRBJ1-6
cdr3_nt: TGTGCCAGCAGTTACTTGCAGGGTAATTCACCCCTCCACTTT
cdr3_aa: CASSYLQGNSPLHF

d_call: NA
v_call: TRBV30
clone_size: NA
j_call: TRBJ1-2
cdr3_nt: TGTGCCTGGAGTTCCCCAGTGTGGCGGTATGGCTACACCTTC
cdr3_aa: CAWSSPVWRYGYTF

d_call: NA
v_call: TRBV30
clone_size: NA
j_call: TRBJ1-2
cdr3_nt: TGTGCCTGGACCGGGGGTTCTGCTAACTATGGCTACACCTTC
cdr3_aa: CAWTGGSANYGYTF

d_call: TRBD1
v_call: TRBV19
clone_size: few
j_call: TRBJ1-5
cdr3_nt: TGTGCCAGTAGTGGAGGCGGGACAGGGAAGCCCCAGCATTTT
cdr3_aa: CASSGGGTGKPQHF

d_call: NA
v_call: TRBV29-1
clone_size: NA
j_call: TRBJ1-5
cdr3_nt: TGCAGCGTTAAGGACGGCTTGGGAGAGCCCCAGCATTTT
cdr3_aa: CSVKDGLGEPQHF

d_call: NA
v_call: TRBV9
clone_size: NA
j_call: TRBJ1-1
cdr3_nt: TGTGCCAGCAGCGTAGCACAGCAGAACACTGAAGCTTTCTTT
cdr3_aa: CASSVAQQNTEAFF

d_call: NA
v_call: TRBV28
clone_size: NA
j_call: TRBJ1-5
cdr3_nt: TGTGCCAGCACCCCCAGCAGTTTCTATCAGCCCCAGCATTTT
cdr3_aa: CASTPSSFYQPQHF

d_call: NA
v_call: TRBV29-1
clone_size: NA
j_call: TRBJ1-2
cdr3_nt: TGCAGCGCTACCATCGACGGGAACTATGGCTACACCTTC
cdr3_aa: CSATIDGNYGYTF

d_call: TRBD2
v_call: TRBV27
clone_size: NA
j_call: TRBJ2-5
cdr3_nt: TGTGCCAGCAGTCCGAAGCGGGGCAGCGGGGAGACCCAGTACTTC
cdr3_aa: CASSPKRGSGETQYF

d_call: NA
v_call: TRBV15
clone_size: NA
j_call: TRBJ1-5
cdr3_nt: TGTGCCACCAGCAGAGATCGGGGGGGTTCGGTTCAGCCCCAGCATTTT
cdr3_aa: CATSRDRGGSVQPQHF

d_call: NA
v_call: TRBV7-9
clone_size: NA
j_call: TRBJ2-5
cdr3_nt: TGTGCCAGCAGCTTAATGGAGACCCAGTACTTC
cdr3_aa: CASSLMETQYF

d_call: TRBD1
v_call: TRBV20-1
clone_size: few
j_call: TRBJ1-2
cdr3_nt: TGCAGTGCTAGAGGTGGGACAGGGGGCTGGGGCTACACCTTC
cdr3_aa: CSARGGTGGWGYTF

d_call: NA
v_call: TRBV28
clone_size: NA
j_call: TRBJ1-3
cdr3_nt: TGTGCCAGCAGAACAGGGTCAGGAAACACCATATATTTT
cdr3_aa: CASRTGSGNTIYF

d_call: NA
v_call: TRBV5-5
clone_size: NA
j_call: TRBJ1-6
cdr3_nt: TGTGCCAGCAGCCCCCTGGGCTCCTATAATTCACCCCTCCACTTT
cdr3_aa: CASSPLGSYNSPLHF

d_call: TRBD1
v_call: TRBV7-2
clone_size: NA
j_call: TRBJ2-5
cdr3_nt: TGTGCCAGCAGCTCAGACAGGGTATACCAAGAGACCCAGCACTTC
cdr3_aa: CASSSDRVYQETQHF

d_call: NA
v_call: TRBV20-1
clone_size: NA
j_call: TRBJ2-2
cdr3_nt: TGCAGTGCTAGATTCCTTTCTGTTACCACCGGGGAGCTGTTTTTT
cdr3_aa: CSARFLSVTTGELFF

d_call: NA
v_call: TRBV20-1
clone_size: few
j_call: TRBJ2-7
cdr3_nt: TGCAGTGCTGGGGACACCTACGAGCAGTACTTC
cdr3_aa: CSAGDTYEQYF

d_call: TRBD1
v_call: TRBV30
clone_size: NA
j_call: TRBJ1-6
cdr3_nt: TGTGCCTGGGGTACCCGACGGGACAGAGGATGGCCCCTCCACTTT
cdr3_aa: CAWGTRRDRGWPLHF

d_call: TRBD1
v_call: TRBV24-1
clone_size: NA
j_call: TRBJ1-5
cdr3_nt: TGTGCCACCAGTGAGGGCAGGGGGGTCGATCAGCCCCAGCATTTT
cdr3_aa: CATSEGRGVDQPQHF

d_call: NA
v_call: TRBV18
clone_size: NA
j_call: TRBJ1-5
cdr3_nt: TGTGCCAGCTCACCAGGAGGGGGTTATAGCAATCAGCCCCAGCATTTT
cdr3_aa: CASSPGGGYSNQPQHF

d_call: TRBD2
v_call: TRBV6-2/TRBV6-3
clone_size: NA
j_call: TRBJ2-5
cdr3_nt: TGTGCCAGCAGCCGGACCGGGACTCGAGGGAGGGCCCAGTACTTC
cdr3_aa: CASSRTGTRGRAQYF

d_call: NA
v_call: TRBV7-3
clone_size: NA
j_call: TRBJ2-2
cdr3_nt: TGTGCCAGCAGCTTATTGCCAGGGGGGACCGGGGAGCTGTTTTTT
cdr3_aa: CASSLLPGGTGELFF

d_call: TRBD1
v_call: TRBV29-1
clone_size: NA
j_call: TRBJ1-3
cdr3_nt: TGCAGCGTTTCAGACAGGGACGGTGGAAACACCATATATTTT
cdr3_aa: CSVSDRDGGNTIYF

d_call: NA
v_call: TRBV27
clone_size: NA
j_call: TRBJ1-5
cdr3_nt: TGTGCCAGCAGTCCCCTGGGGCAGGGGATCGGTCAGCCCCAGCATTTT
cdr3_aa: CASSPLGQGIGQPQHF

d_call: NA
v_call: TRBV10-3
clone_size: NA
j_call: TRBJ1-6
cdr3_nt: TGTGCCATCAGTGAAACAGGTTCTTCACCCCTCCACTTT
cdr3_aa: CAISETGSSPLHF

d_call: NA
v_call: TRBV20-1
clone_size: NA
j_call: TRBJ1-2
cdr3_nt: TGCAGTGCTAGAGATCAGGCAGTCTACACCTTC
cdr3_aa: CSARDQAVYTF

d_call: NA
v_call: TRBV21-1
clone_size: NA
j_call: TRBJ1-5
cdr3_nt: TGTGCCAGCAGCAAAGGGGGTCAGGCTTACAATCAGCCCCAGCATTTT
cdr3_aa: CASSKGGQAYNQPQHF

d_call: NA
v_call: TRBV11-3
clone_size: NA
j_call: TRBJ2-3
cdr3_nt: TGTGCCAGCAGTCCAGACAGCCGTAGGACAGATACGCAGTATTTT
cdr3_aa: CASSPDSRRTDTQYF

d_call: TRBD2
v_call: TRBV20-1
clone_size: few
j_call: TRBJ2-2
cdr3_nt: TGCAGTGCTAGTAGCCATGGACTAGCGACGAACACCGGGGAGCTGTTTTTT
cdr3_aa: CSASSHGLATNTGELFF

d_call: NA
v_call: TRBV6-1
clone_size: NA
j_call: TRBJ2-1
cdr3_nt: TGTGCCAGCAGTGTTGCACCCCCCGGGAGCCCACTTGGGAATGAGCAGTTCTTC
cdr3_aa: CASSVAPPGSPLGNEQFF

d_call: NA
v_call: TRBV11-3
clone_size: NA
j_call: TRBJ1-5
cdr3_nt: TGTGCCAGCAGCTTCTCCCCAGGTCATAGCAATCAGCCCCAGCATTTT
cdr3_aa: CASSFSPGHSNQPQHF

d_call: TRBD2
v_call: TRBV6-1
clone_size: NA
j_call: TRBJ2-1
cdr3_nt: TGTGCCAGCAGTCGGACTAGCGGGAAGGATGAGCAGTTCTTC
cdr3_aa: CASSRTSGKDEQFF

d_call: TRBD2
v_call: TRBV20-1
clone_size: few
j_call: TRBJ2-7
cdr3_nt: TGCAGTGCTAGCTTCACGACTAGCGGGAGCCGTATGGAGCAGTACTTC
cdr3_aa: CSASFTTSGSRMEQYF

d_call: TRBD2
v_call: TRBV7-2
clone_size: NA
j_call: TRBJ2-7
cdr3_nt: TGTGCCAGCAGCTCGCGATTAGCGGGAGGCCCGGCCGAGCAGTACTTC
cdr3_aa: CASSSRLAGGPAEQYF

d_call: NA
v_call: TRBV19
clone_size: NA
j_call: TRBJ2-1
cdr3_nt: TGTGCCAGTAGTCCCTCCTACAATGAGCAGTTCTTC
cdr3_aa: CASSPSYNEQFF

d_call: NA
v_call: TRBV28
clone_size: few
j_call: TRBJ1-5
cdr3_nt: TGTGCCAGCAACTGGGGGTATCAGCCCCAGCATTTT
cdr3_aa: CASNWGYQPQHF